This TCR beta chain stems from a study of control samples from healthy donors and cancer patients. TCRdb keeps only in-frame clones here, not all; method: immunoSEQ multiplex PCR. The repertoire holds more than 65,000 clones, with approximately 80% as singletons. Germline V CDR1 and CDR2: MNHEY, SVGAGI. The CDR3 length is 13 residues. V dropped 1 base and J dropped 7 bases, with 10 bases sitting between them. This rearrangement joins TRBV6-5 to TRBJ2-5; D is tentatively TRBD1 or TRBD2 (6 bases each). Sequencing was performed on blood. The receptor's source is a man between 45 and 60 years old in good health. The CDR3: CASSYYEGGTQYF. CDR3 coding DNA: TGTGCCAGCAGTTACTATGAGGGGGGGACCCAGTACTTC.